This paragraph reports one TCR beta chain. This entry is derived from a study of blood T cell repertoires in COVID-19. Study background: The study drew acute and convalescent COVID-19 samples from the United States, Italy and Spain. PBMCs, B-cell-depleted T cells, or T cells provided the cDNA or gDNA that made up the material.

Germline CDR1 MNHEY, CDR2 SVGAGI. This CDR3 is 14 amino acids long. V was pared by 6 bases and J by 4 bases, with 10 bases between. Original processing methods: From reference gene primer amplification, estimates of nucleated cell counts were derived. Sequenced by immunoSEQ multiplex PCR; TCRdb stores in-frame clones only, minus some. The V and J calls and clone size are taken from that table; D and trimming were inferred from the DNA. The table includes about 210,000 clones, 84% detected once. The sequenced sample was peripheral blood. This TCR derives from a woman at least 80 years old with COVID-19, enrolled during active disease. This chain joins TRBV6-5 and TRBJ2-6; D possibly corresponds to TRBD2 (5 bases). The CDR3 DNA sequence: TGTGCCAGCAGCAGAGGGTCCGGGGCCAACGTCCTGACTTTC. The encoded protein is CASSRGSGANVLTF.